This record concerns one T cell receptor beta chain sequence. Its antigen is not identified. With 4 bases clipped from V and 0 bases from J, the junction kept 9 bases outside the gene matches. Per germline, CDR1 LGHNA and CDR2 YNFKEQ. The CDR3 runs 19 residues. Genomic DNA templated the TCR beta VDJ and CDR3 profiling. MiXCR, applied by TCRdb to the reads, yields one record per CDR3 protein. The sample records some 200,000 distinct CDR3 sequences, 34% being singletons. The entry originates in a study of CD8+CD57+ T cells in acquired aplastic anemia. Study details: DNA recovered from sorted CD4+ and CD8+ cells had a mean of about 3.5 ug.

Study conclusions and caveats: Researchers report that around 29 CD8+ CDR3 sequences appeared in both patients and controls.

The TCR originated in a human donor in good health, serving as a control. The source material was sorted CD4+, CD8+, or CD8+CD57+ T cells (not recorded which) from PBMCs. The chain combines TRBV4-2 with TRBJ2-3, with 14 bases identical to TRBD2. The CDR3 nucleotides read TGTGCCAGCAGCCCCCTGACTAGCGGGGGGGCCTTCAGCACAGATACGCAGTATTTT. It encodes CASSPLTSGGAFSTDTQYF.